This is a list of T cell receptor beta chains from one sample in a study of cytomegalovirus exposure and HLA in healthy donors. Only in-frame clones appear in the TCRdb table, and some are missing; sequencing was by immunoSEQ multiplex PCR. The sample shows about 160,000 clones, around three quarters of them seen only once. Sequencing was performed on PBMCs. The receptors stem from a man aged 45-60 years in good health and CMV-seropositive. CDR3s include the opening cysteine and the closing phenylalanine or tryptophan. The order of the fields is clone size, D gene, J gene, V gene, CDR3 protein, CDR3 DNA. D genes are given only for firm matches. Clone sizes are given selectively: once, few, many, or a class where the clone is expanded.

few	NA	TRBJ2-3	TRBV19	CASRAGRTSFTDTQYF	TGTGCCAGTAGGGCGGGGCGGACTTCCTTCACAGATACGCAGTATTTT
NA	TRBD1	TRBJ1-2	TRBV6-1	CASSGPPGQGAYGYTF	TGTGCCAGCAGTGGTCCGCCGGGACAGGGTGCCTATGGCTACACCTTC
NA	NA	TRBJ1-1	TRBV7-9	CASSLKISSYSTEAFF	TGTGCCAGCAGCTTAAAGATCAGTAGCTATAGCACTGAAGCTTTCTTT
few	NA	TRBJ2-3	TRBV6-5	CASSQDTDTQYF	TGTGCCAGCAGTCAGGACACAGATACGCAGTATTTT
NA	TRBD2	TRBJ2-7	TRBV6-5	CASSLGLARHEQYF	TGTGCCAGCAGCCTAGGACTAGCTCGGCACGAGCAGTACTTC
NA	TRBD1	TRBJ2-1	TRBV9	CASSPALLDRVRSYNEQFF	TGTGCCAGCAGCCCGGCTTTGTTGGACAGGGTTAGGTCCTACAATGAGCAGTTCTTC
few	NA	TRBJ2-2	TRBV7-9	CASSLGSGSGTGELFF	TGTGCCAGCAGCTTAGGTTCGGGGTCGGGAACCGGGGAGCTGTTTTTT
NA	TRBD1	TRBJ1-2	TRBV10-3	CAISSGTGDGYTF	TGTGCCATCAGTTCCGGGACAGGGGATGGCTACACCTTC
NA	NA	TRBJ2-7	TRBV6-5	CASSLRSEQYF	TGTGCCAGCAGCCTCAGGTCCGAGCAGTACTTC
NA	NA	TRBJ2-2	TRBV9	CASSLQGNTGELFF	TGTGCCAGCAGTTTACAGGGGAACACCGGGGAGCTGTTTTTT
NA	TRBD2	TRBJ2-7	TRBV28	CASRNSGLAGEQYF	TGTGCCAGCAGAAATTCGGGACTAGCGGGGGAGCAGTACTTC
NA	TRBD2	TRBJ2-4	TRBV10-1	CASSLGLADSQYF	TGCGCCAGCAGTTTGGGACTAGCGGACAGTCAGTACTTC
NA	TRBD1	TRBJ1-2	TRBV7-7	CAGNWTGGVGYTF	TGTGCTGGTAACTGGACAGGGGGGGTCGGCTACACCTTC
NA	TRBD1	TRBJ2-5	TRBV6-5	CASILDRGLETQYF	TGTGCCAGCATCCTGGACAGGGGGCTTGAGACCCAGTACTTC
once	NA	TRBJ2-7	TRBV5-1	CASSLLWSPEDEQYF	TGCGCCAGCAGCTTGCTTTGGTCCCCCGAGGACGAGCAGTACTTC
few	TRBD1	TRBJ1-5	TRBV10-3	CAISGDSRMLGYQPQHF	TGTGCCATCAGTGGGGACAGCCGTATGCTTGGTTATCAGCCCCAGCATTTT
NA	TRBD1	TRBJ2-5	TRBV6-1	CASREDRLWETQYF	TGTGCCAGCAGAGAGGACAGGTTATGGGAGACCCAGTACTTC
few	NA	TRBJ1-2	TRBV19	CASSRTGWDGYTF	TGTGCCAGTAGTCGCACAGGGTGGGATGGCTACACCTTC
NA	NA	TRBJ1-1	TRBV19	CASSNFNEAFF	TGTGCCAGTAGTAACTTCAATGAAGCTTTCTTT
NA	TRBD1	TRBJ1-1	TRBV29-1	CSVLTGVNTEAFF	TGCAGCGTGCTGACAGGGGTTAACACTGAAGCTTTCTTT
NA	NA	TRBJ2-7	TRBV19	CASSIDPQGYYEQYF	TGTGCCAGTAGTATAGACCCCCAGGGCTACTACGAGCAGTACTTC
NA	NA	TRBJ1-5	TRBV18	CASSLGQGVQPQHF	TGTGCCAGCTCACTCGGACAAGGTGTTCAGCCCCAGCATTTT
NA	TRBD2	TRBJ2-3	TRBV9	CASSVEGSGNTDTQYF	TGTGCCAGCAGCGTAGAGGGTAGCGGGAACACAGATACGCAGTATTTT
NA	NA	TRBJ2-2	TRBV5-4	CASSASPGTNTGELFF	TGTGCCAGCAGCGCTAGCCCTGGGACGAACACCGGGGAGCTGTTTTTT
NA	NA	TRBJ1-2	TRBV2	CASSELGPANYGYTF	TGTGCCAGCAGTGAACTGGGCCCAGCTAACTATGGCTACACCTTC
once	TRBD1	TRBJ2-7	TRBV27	CASSPTGGYEQYF	TGTGCCAGCAGCCCGACAGGGGGCTACGAGCAGTACTTC
NA	NA	TRBJ2-5	TRBV5-4	CASSSRDTQETQYF	TGTGCCAGCAGCTCCCGGGACACCCAAGAGACCCAGTACTTC
NA	NA	TRBJ2-2	TRBV5-1	CASSIPLGGELFF	TGCGCCAGCAGCATCCCTCTAGGCGGGGAGCTGTTTTTT
NA	TRBD1	TRBJ2-7	TRBV5-1	CASSLTGTGSYEQYF	TGCGCCAGCAGCTTGACCGGGACAGGCTCCTACGAGCAGTACTTC
NA	TRBD1	TRBJ1-2	TRBV5-5	CASSSSTGGIYGYTF	TGTGCCAGCAGCTCTTCGACAGGGGGTATCTATGGCTACACCTTC
NA	NA	TRBJ1-2	TRBV29-1	CSVERLLGYTF	TGCAGCGTTGAAAGACTCCTGGGCTACACCTTC
once	NA	TRBJ1-4	TRBV6-6	CAMAGDATNEKLFF	TGTGCCATGGCGGGAGATGCAACTAATGAAAAACTGTTTTTT
once	NA	TRBJ2-7	TRBV27	CASRDKSYEQYF	TGTGCCAGCAGGGACAAGTCTTACGAGCAGTACTTC
once	TRBD2	TRBJ2-2	TRBV7-2	CASSSYSGGANTGELFF	TGTGCCAGCAGCTCTTATAGCGGGGGGGCGAACACCGGGGAGCTGTTTTTT
NA	TRBD1	TRBJ2-3	TRBV5-8	CASSLVGQGYTDTQYF	TGTGCCAGCAGCTTGGTGGGACAGGGATACACAGATACGCAGTATTTT
NA	TRBD1	TRBJ1-4	TRBV7-3	CASSLEGTGTGDVNEKLFF	TGTGCCAGCAGCTTAGAGGGAACCGGGACAGGCGATGTTAATGAAAAACTGTTTTTT
NA	TRBD2	TRBJ2-2	TRBV6-5	CASKAGGLTGELFF	TGTGCCAGTAAAGCGGGGGGCTTGACCGGGGAGCTGTTTTTT
NA	NA	TRBJ1-3	TRBV30	CAATEPNSGNTIYF	TGTGCTGCGACAGAGCCGAACTCTGGAAACACCATATATTTT
NA	NA	TRBJ2-7	TRBV6-6	CASSSVAGYEQYF	TGTGCCAGCAGTTCCGTTGCGGGCTACGAGCAGTACTTC
few	TRBD2	TRBJ2-1	TRBV4-1	CASSQKTSGGVSEQFF	TGCGCCAGCAGCCAAAAGACTAGCGGGGGGGTTAGCGAGCAGTTCTTC
NA	TRBD1	TRBJ2-7	TRBV5-1	CASSWGTASYEQYF	TGCGCCAGCAGCTGGGGGACAGCCTCATACGAGCAGTACTTC
few	TRBD2	TRBJ2-3	TRBV7-3	CASSLTARLAGEHGTDTQYF	TGTGCCAGCAGCTTAACGGCGAGACTAGCGGGGGAACACGGCACAGATACGCAGTATTTT
NA	TRBD2	TRBJ2-3	TRBV7-9	CATTPAGGVTDTQYF	TGTGCCACGACTCCAGCGGGGGGGGTCACAGATACGCAGTATTTT
NA	NA	TRBJ2-7	TRBV5-6	CASSFLPSEQYF	TGTGCCAGCAGCTTCCTCCCGTCGGAGCAGTACTTC
NA	NA	TRBJ1-2	TRBV11-2	CASSLNRHGYTF	TGTGCCAGCAGCTTAAACAGACACGGCTACACCTTC
once	NA	TRBJ2-7	TRBV15	CATSRDSGQIYEQYF	TGTGCCACCAGCAGAGATTCAGGACAGATCTACGAGCAGTACTTC
NA	NA	TRBJ1-2	TRBV5-6	CASSLVRVYYGYTF	TGTGCCAGCAGCTTGGTACGGGTCTACTATGGCTACACCTTC
few	TRBD1	TRBJ1-1	TRBV4-2	CASTGDRGRNTEAFF	TGTGCCAGCACTGGGGACAGGGGGAGGAACACTGAAGCTTTCTTT
NA	TRBD1	TRBJ2-2	TRBV7-9	CASSFRTRTGPNTGELFF	TGTGCCAGCAGCTTCAGAACCCGGACAGGACCGAACACCGGGGAGCTGTTTTTT
few	NA	TRBJ2-1	TRBV25-1	CASNSDRHNEQFF	TGTGCCAGCAATTCCGACAGGCACAATGAGCAGTTCTTC
NA	TRBD1	TRBJ1-5	TRBV2	CASSELRQGANQPQHF	TGTGCCAGCAGTGAATTAAGACAGGGAGCCAATCAGCCCCAGCATTTT
NA	NA	TRBJ1-2	TRBV9	CASSVNSRGNYGYTF	TGTGCCAGCAGCGTCAACTCTCGGGGAAACTATGGCTACACCTTC
NA	TRBD2	TRBJ2-5	TRBV29-1	CSVEIGGGTQETQYF	TGCAGCGTTGAAATAGGCGGGGGGACTCAAGAGACCCAGTACTTC
NA	TRBD1	TRBJ2-4	TRBV4-1	CASSQERDRTNIQYF	TGCGCCAGCAGCCAAGAACGGGACAGGACAAACATTCAGTACTTC
few	NA	TRBJ2-5	TRBV4-3	CASSQDWGQGVRYGTQYF	TGCGCCAGCAGCCAAGATTGGGGGCAGGGTGTTAGATACGGGACCCAGTACTTC